The sequence of this TCR beta chain was determined in a study of blood T cell repertoires in COVID-19. CDR1 and CDR2 from the germline V gene are MNHEY and SVGEGT. Trimming stripped 2 bases from V and 6 bases from J, with 8 bases between. The CDR3 has 12 amino acids. Some clones are missing from TCRdb's copy, which holds only in-frame ones; the method was immunoSEQ multiplex PCR. The sample consists of fewer than 450,000 clones, about 90% of them appearing once. This chain links TRBV6-2 or TRBV6-3 with TRBJ2-7, with unresolved D. This clonotype was sampled from a woman aged 25 to 39 who had recovered from COVID-19. Sequencing was done on a sample of PBMCs or T cells enriched from blood (not recorded which). CDR3 amino acids: CASSYAGREQYF. DNA for the CDR3: TGTGCCAGCAGTTACGCTGGGCGCGAGCAGTACTTC.